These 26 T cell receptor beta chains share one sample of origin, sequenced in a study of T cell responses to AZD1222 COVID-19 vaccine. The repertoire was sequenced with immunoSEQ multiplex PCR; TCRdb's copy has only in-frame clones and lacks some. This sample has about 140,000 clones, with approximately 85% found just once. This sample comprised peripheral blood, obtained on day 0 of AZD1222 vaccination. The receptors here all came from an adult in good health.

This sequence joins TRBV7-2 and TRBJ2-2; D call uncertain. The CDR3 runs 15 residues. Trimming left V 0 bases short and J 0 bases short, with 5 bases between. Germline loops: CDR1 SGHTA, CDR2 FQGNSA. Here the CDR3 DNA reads TGTGCCAGCAGCTTAGCGGAAGCGAACACCGGGGAGCTGTTTTTT. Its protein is CASSLAEANTGELFF.

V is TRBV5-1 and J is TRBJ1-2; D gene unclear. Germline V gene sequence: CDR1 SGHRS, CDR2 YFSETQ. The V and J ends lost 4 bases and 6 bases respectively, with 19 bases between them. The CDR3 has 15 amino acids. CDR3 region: CASSPLPGAGNGYTF. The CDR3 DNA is TGCGCCAGCAGCCCCCTCCCGGGAGCGGGGAATGGCTACACCTTC. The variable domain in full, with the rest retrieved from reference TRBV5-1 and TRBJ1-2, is KAGVTQTPRYLIKTRGQQVTLSCSPISGHRSVSWYQQTPGQGLQFLFEYFSETQRNKGNFPGRFSGRQFSNSRSEMNVSTLELGDSALYLCASSPLPGAGNGYTFGSGTRLTVV.

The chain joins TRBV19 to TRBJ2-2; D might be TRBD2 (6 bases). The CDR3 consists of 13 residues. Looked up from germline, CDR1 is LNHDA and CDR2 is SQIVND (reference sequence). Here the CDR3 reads CAAEGPRAGELFF. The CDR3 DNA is TGTGCAGCGGAGGGGCCGAGGGCCGGGGAGCTGTTTTTT.

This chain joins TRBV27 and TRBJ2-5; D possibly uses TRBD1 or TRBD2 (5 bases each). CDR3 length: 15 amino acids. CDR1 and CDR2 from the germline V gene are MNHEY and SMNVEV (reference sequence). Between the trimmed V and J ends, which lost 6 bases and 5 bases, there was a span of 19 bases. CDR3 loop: CASSKGQRDGETQYF. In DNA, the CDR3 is TGTGCCAGCAGCAAAGGCCAACGGGACGGGGAGACCCAGTACTTC.

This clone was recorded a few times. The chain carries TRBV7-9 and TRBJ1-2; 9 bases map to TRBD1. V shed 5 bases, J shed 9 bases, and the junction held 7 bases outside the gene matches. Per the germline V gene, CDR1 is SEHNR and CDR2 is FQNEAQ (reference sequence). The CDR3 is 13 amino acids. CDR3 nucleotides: TGTGCCAGCAGCACAGCGACAGGGGGTAGCTACACCTTC. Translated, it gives CASSTATGGSYTF.

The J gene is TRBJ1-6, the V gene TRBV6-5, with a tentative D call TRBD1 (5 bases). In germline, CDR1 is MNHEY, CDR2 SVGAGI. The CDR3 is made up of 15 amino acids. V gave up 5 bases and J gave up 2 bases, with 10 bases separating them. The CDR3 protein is CASSQGPPYNSPLHF. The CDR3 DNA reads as TGTGCCAGCAGTCAGGGTCCGCCCTATAATTCACCCCTCCACTTT.

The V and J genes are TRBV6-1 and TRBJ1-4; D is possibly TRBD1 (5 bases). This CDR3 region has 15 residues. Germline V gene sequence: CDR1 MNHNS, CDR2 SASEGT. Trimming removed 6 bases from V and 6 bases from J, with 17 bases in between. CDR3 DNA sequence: TGTGCCAGCAGGCCCCAGGGACGGGGAGATGAAAAACTGTTTTTT. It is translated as CASRPQGRGDEKLFF.

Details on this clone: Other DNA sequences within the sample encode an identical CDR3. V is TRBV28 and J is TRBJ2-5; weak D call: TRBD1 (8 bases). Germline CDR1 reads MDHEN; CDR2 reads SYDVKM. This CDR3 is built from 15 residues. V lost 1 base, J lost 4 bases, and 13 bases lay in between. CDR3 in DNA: TGTGCCAGCAGTTTATCAACAGGGGGGGGAGAGACCCAGTACTTC. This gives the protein CASSLSTGGGETQYF.

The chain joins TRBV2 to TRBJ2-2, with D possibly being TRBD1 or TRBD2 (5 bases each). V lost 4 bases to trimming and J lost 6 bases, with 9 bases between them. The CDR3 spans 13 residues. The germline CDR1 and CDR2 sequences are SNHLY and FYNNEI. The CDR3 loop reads CASSVEGPGELFF. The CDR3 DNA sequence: TGTGCCAGCAGTGTAGAGGGACCCGGGGAGCTGTTTTTT.

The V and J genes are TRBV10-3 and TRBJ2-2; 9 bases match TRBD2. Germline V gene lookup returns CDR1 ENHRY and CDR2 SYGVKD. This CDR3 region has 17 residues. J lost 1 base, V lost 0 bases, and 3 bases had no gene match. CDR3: CAISESSGGLNTGELFF. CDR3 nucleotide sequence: TGTGCCATCAGTGAGTCTAGCGGGGGACTGAACACCGGGGAGCTGTTTTTT.

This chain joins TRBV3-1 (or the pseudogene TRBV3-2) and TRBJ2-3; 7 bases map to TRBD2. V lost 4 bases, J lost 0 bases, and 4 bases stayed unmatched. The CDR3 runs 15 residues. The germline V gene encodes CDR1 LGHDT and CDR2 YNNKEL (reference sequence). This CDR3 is CASSPREPSTDTQYF. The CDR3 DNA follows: TGTGCCAGCAGCCCGCGGGAGCCAAGCACAGATACGCAGTATTTT.

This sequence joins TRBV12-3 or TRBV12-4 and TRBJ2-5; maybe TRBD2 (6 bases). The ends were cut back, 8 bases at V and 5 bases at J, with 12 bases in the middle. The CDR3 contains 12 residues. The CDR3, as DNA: TGTGCCAGCGGCTCTAGCGTTGAGACCCAGTACTTC. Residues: CASGSSVETQYF.

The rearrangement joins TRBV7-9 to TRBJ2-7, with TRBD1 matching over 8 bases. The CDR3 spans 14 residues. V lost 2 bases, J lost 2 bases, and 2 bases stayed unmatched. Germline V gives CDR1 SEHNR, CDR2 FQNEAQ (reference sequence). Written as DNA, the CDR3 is TGTGCCAGCAGCTTACAGGGGGCAACCTACGAGCAGTACTTC. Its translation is CASSLQGATYEQYF.

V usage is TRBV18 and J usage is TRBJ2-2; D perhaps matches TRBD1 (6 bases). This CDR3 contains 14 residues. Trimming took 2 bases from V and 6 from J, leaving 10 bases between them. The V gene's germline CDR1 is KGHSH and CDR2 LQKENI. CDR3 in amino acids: CASSPTGTAGELFF. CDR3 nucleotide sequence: TGTGCCAGCTCACCAACAGGGACGGCCGGGGAGCTGTTTTTT.

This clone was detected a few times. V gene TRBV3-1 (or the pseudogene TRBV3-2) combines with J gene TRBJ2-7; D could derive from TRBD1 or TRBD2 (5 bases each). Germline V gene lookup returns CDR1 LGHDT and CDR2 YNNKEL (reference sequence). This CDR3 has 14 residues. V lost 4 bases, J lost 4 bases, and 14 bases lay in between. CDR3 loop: CASSLGTWVYEQYF. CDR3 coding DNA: TGTGCCAGCAGCCTCGGGACGTGGGTATACGAGCAGTACTTC.

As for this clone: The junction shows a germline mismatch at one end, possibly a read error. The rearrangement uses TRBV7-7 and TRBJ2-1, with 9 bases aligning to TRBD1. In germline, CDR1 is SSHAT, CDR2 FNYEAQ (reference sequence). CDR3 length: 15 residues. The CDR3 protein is CASSPGQGSYNEQFF. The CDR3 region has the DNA TGTGCTAGCAGCCCGGGACAGGGCTCCTACAATGAGCAGTTCTTC.

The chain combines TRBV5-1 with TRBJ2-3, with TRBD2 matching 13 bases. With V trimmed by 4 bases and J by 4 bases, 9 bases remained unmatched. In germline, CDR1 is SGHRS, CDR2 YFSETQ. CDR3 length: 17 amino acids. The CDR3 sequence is CASSPGLAGVRSDTQYF. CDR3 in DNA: TGCGCCAGCAGCCCCGGACTAGCGGGAGTTCGCTCAGATACGCAGTATTTT. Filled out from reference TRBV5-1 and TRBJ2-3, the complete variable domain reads KAGVTQTPRYLIKTRGQQVTLSCSPISGHRSVSWYQQTPGQGLQFLFEYFSETQRNKGNFPGRFSGRQFSNSRSEMNVSTLELGDSALYLCASSPGLAGVRSDTQYFGPGTRLTVL.

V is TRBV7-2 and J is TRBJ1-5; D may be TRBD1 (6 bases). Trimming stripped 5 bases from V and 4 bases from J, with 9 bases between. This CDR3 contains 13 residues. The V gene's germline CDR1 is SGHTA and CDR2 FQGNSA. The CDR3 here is CASSVQGNQPQHF. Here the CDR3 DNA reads TGTGCCAGCAGCGTACAGGGAAATCAGCCCCAGCATTTT. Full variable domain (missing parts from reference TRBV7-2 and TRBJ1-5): GAGVSQSPSNKVTEKGKDVELRCDPISGHTALYWYRQSLGQGLEFLIYFQGNSAPDKSGLPSDRFSAERTGGSVSTLTIQRTQQEDSAVYLCASSVQGNQPQHFGDGTRLSIL.

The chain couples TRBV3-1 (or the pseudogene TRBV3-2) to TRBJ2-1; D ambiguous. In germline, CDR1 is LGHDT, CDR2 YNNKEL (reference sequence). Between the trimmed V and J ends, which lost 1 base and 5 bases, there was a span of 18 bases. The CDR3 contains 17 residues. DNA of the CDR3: TGTGCCAGCAGCCAAGCTTGGGGTGCATCCTACAACAATGAGCAGTTCTTC. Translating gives CASSQAWGASYNNEQFF.

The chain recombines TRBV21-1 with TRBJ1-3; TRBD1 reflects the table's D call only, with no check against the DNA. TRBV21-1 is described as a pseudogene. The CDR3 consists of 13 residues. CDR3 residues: CASIPDRADTIYF. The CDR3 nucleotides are TGTGCCAGCATCCCGGACAGGGCGGACACCATATATTTT.

The DNA of the CDR3 is TGTGCCAGCAGCCCCGCGACAGGGGGCAATGAGCAGTTCTTC. Translating gives CASSPATGGNEQFF. This rearrangement joins TRBV7-7 to TRBJ2-1; 9 bases are shared with TRBD1. The V gene's germline CDR1 is SSHAT and CDR2 FNYEAQ (reference sequence). J gave up 6 bases and V 5 bases, and 5 bases lay outside the gene matches. This CDR3 has 14 residues.

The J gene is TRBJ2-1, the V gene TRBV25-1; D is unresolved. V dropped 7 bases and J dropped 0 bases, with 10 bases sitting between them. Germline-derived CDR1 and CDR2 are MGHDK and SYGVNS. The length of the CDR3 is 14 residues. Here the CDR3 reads CASTIESSYNEQFF. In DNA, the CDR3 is TGTGCCAGCACCATAGAAAGCTCCTACAATGAGCAGTTCTTC.

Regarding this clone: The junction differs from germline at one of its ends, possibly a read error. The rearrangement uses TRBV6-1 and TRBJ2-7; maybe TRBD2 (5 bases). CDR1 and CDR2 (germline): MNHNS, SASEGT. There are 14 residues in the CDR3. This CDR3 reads CASSEDWRSREQYF. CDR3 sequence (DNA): TGTGCCAGCAGCGAAGACTGGAGGTCTCGCGAGCAGTACTTC.

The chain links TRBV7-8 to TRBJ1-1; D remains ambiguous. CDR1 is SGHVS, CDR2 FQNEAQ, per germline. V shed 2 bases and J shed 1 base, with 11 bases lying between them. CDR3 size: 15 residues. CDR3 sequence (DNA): TGTGCCAGCAGCTTATATCAGGCCACGAACACTGAAGCTTTCTTT. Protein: CASSLYQATNTEAFF.

In nucleotides, the CDR3 is TGTGCCAGCAGCCAAGGGTTCAGGGGTGAGGAAAAACTGTTTTTT. Protein: CASSQGFRGEEKLFF. The chain links TRBV4-2 to TRBJ1-4; tentative D call: TRBD1 (6 bases). Germline loops: CDR1 LGHNA, CDR2 YNFKEQ. The V and J ends lost 1 base and 8 bases respectively, with 14 bases between them. This CDR3 has 15 residues.

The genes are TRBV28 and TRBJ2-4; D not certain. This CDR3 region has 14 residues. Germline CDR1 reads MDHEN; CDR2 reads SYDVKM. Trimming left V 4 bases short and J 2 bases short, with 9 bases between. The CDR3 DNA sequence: TGTGCCAGCAGTTCGCCGGCCTCCAAAAACATTCAGTACTTC. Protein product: CASSSPASKNIQYF. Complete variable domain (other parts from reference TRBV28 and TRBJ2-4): DVKVTQSSRYLVKRTGEKVFLECVQDMDHENMFWYRQDPGLGLRLIYFSYDVKMKEKGDIPEGYSVSREKKERFSLILESASTNQTSMYLCASSSPASKNIQYFGAGTRLSVL.